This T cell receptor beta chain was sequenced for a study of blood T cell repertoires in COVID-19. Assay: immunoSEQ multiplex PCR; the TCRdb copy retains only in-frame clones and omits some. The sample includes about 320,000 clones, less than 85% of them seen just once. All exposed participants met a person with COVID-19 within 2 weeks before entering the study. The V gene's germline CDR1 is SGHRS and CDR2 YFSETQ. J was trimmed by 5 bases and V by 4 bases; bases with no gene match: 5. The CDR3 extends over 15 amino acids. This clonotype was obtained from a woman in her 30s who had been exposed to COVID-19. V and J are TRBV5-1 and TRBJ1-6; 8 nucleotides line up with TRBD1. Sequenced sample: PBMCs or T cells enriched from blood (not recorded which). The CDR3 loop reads CASSPTTGDNSPLHF. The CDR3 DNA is TGCGCCAGCAGCCCGACGACAGGGGATAATTCACCCCTCCACTTT.